The sequence of this T cell receptor (beta chain) was determined in a study of blood T cells in healthy people across ages. Next came a second PCR, run for about 6 to 11 cycles, which used a sample-barcoded 5' primer along with a J-beta primer mix. TCRdb processed the 5' RACE reads anew with MiXCR; each CDR3 protein has one entry. The profile shows around 580,000 distinct CDR3 sequences, around 50% of them singletons. V lost 4 bases, J lost 4 bases, and 10 bases lay in between. Germline CDR1 is SGDLS and CDR2 is YYNGEE. CDR3 length: 13 residues. A remark on this clonotype: Its antigen is as yet unknown.

The study, taken as a whole, reports: Compared with aged donors, long-lived donors showed fewer expanded clones, suggesting selection.

The draw of peripheral blood yielded roughly 10 milliliters from each donor. The origin of this receptor is a man older than 75 in good health. The chain has TRBV9 and TRBJ2-3; D remains unclear. The sample comprised blood. This CDR3 is CASSPYRSDTQYF. The CDR3 DNA sequence: TGTGCCAGCAGCCCCTACCGCTCAGATACGCAGTATTTT.